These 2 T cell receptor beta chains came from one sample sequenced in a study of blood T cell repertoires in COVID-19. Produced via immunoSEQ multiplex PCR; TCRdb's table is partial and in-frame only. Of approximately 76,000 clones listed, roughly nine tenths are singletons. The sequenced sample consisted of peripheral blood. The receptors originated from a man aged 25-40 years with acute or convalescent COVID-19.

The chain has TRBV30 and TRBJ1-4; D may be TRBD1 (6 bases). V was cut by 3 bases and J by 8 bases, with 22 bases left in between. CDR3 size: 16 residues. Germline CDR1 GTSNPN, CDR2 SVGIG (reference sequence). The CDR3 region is CAWSKRGTGLREKLFF. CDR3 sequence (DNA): TGTGCCTGGAGCAAAAGAGGTACAGGGCTAAGGGAAAAACTGTTTTTT.

CDR3 in amino acids: CASSLAGQGVYEQFF. The CDR3 bases are TGTGCCAGCAGCTTAGCCGGACAGGGGGTGTATGAGCAGTTCTTC. The chain joins TRBV7-2 to TRBJ2-1; the match to TRBD1 covers 10 bases. V shed 0 bases and J 8 bases; nucleotides not matched to a gene: 4. This CDR3 has 15 amino acids. CDR1 SGHTA and CDR2 FQGNSA come from the germline V gene.